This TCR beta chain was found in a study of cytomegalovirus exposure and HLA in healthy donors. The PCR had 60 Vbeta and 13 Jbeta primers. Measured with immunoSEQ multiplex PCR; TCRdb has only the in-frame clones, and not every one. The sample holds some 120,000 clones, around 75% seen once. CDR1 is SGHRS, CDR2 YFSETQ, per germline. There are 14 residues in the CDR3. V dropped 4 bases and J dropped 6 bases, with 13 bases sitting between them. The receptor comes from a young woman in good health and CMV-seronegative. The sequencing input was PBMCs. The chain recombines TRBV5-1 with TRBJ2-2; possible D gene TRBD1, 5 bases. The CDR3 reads CASSDTGIPGELFF. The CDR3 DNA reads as TGCGCCAGCAGCGACACAGGAATTCCCGGGGAGCTGTTTTTT.